The 14 T cell receptor beta chains below were found in one sample sequenced in a study of Tregs in tolerant kidney transplant recipients. The method was immunoSEQ multiplex PCR; TCRdb's version includes in-frame clones alone and lacks a portion of them. Of 10,000 to 11,000 clones in the sample, about 90% were seen once. Their recognized antigens are unknown. The specimen comprised Tregs from blood cultured with allogeneic cells, sampled before the transplant. These receptors were collected from a human patient who received a combined kidney and bone marrow transplant.

V is TRBV28 and J is TRBJ2-2, with TRBD1 as a possible D gene (7 bases). Trimming took 6 bases from V and 5 from J, leaving 10 bases between them. The CDR3 length is 13 residues. Germline CDR1 MDHEN, CDR2 SYDVKM. CDR3 sequence reads: CASRTGRTGELFF. The CDR3 DNA reads as TGTGCCAGCAGGACAGGGAGGACCGGGGAGCTGTTTTTT.

CDR3 coding DNA: TGTGCCTGGAGTGTGGCCCTCACCTACGAGCAGTACTTC. Translation gives CAWSVALTYEQYF. This chain connects TRBV30 to TRBJ2-7; no clear D. CDR1 and CDR2 from the germline V gene are GTSNPN and SVGIG (reference sequence). There are 13 residues in the CDR3. V lost 0 bases and J 2 bases, leaving 8 bases between the germline ends. Full variable domain (rest looked up from reference TRBV30 and TRBJ2-7): SQTIHQWPATLVQPVGSPLSLECTVEGTSNPNLYWYRQAAGRGLQLLFYSVGIGQISSEVPQNLSASRPQDRQFILSSKKLLLSDSGFYLCAWSVALTYEQYFGPGTRLTVT.

This clone has only one observation. The chain carries TRBV4-2 and TRBJ2-7, with TRBD1 matching over 9 bases. Germline V gives CDR1 LGHNA, CDR2 YNFKEQ. This CDR3 is 15 amino acids long. J lost 3 bases, V lost 5 bases, and 8 bases had no gene match. The DNA for the CDR3 is TGTGCCAGCAGCTCAGGGGACAGGGCCGTCTACGAGCAGTACTTC. The encoded protein is CASSSGDRAVYEQYF.

V and J are TRBV18 and TRBJ2-3; 9 nucleotides align to TRBD1. J lost 2 bases, V lost 4 bases, and 7 bases had no gene match. Germline loops: CDR1 KGHSH, CDR2 LQKENI. The CDR3 loop spans 16 amino acids. CDR3 sequence (DNA): TGTGCCAGCTCACGTACCGGGACAGGGATCACAGATACGCAGTATTTT. Translating gives CASSRTGTGITDTQYF. Complete variable domain (other parts from reference TRBV18 and TRBJ2-3): NAGVMQNPRHLVRRRGQEARLRCSPMKGHSHVYWYRQLPEEGLKFMVYLQKENIIDESGMPKERFSAEFPKEGPSILRIQQVVRGDSAAYFCASSRTGTGITDTQYFGPGTRLTVL.

The V call is TRBV6-5, the J call TRBJ1-2; D not resolved. Trimming removed 2 bases from V and 8 bases from J, with 21 bases in between. The CDR3 consists of 16 residues. The germline gives CDR1 MNHEY, CDR2 SVGAGI. As DNA, the CDR3 is TGTGCCAGCAGTTACCCCCGCCAGGCCAGTTCGGGGGGCTACACCTTC. Protein sequence: CASSYPRQASSGGYTF.

This clone counts as large. The chain links TRBV19 to TRBJ1-2; perhaps TRBD1 as D (5 bases). The germline gives CDR1 LNHDA, CDR2 SQIVND (reference sequence). The CDR3 consists of 15 residues. The V end was cut by 3 bases, the J end by 5 bases, with 16 bases between. The CDR3 DNA sequence: TGTGCCAGTAGTATCTTCAGGGAGTCTTGGTATGGCTACACCTTC. The encoded protein is CASSIFRESWYGYTF.

This chain links TRBV10-3 with TRBJ2-5; 9 bases are a match to TRBD1. Germline assignment: CDR1 ENHRY and CDR2 SYGVKD. V shed 6 bases, J shed 1 base, and the junction held 3 bases outside the gene matches. The CDR3 has 14 amino acids. The CDR3 region is CAIREDRGQETQYF. The CDR3 DNA reads TGTGCCATCAGGGAGGACAGGGGCCAAGAGACCCAGTACTTC.

The rearrangement links TRBV20-1 to TRBJ1-1; D gene ambiguous. The CDR3 is made up of 11 amino acids. In germline, CDR1 is DFQATT, CDR2 SNEGSKA (reference sequence). DNA for the CDR3: TGCTCCTTTGGCGGGAACACTGAAGCTTTCTTT. This gives the protein CSFGGNTEAFF.

This clone was counted once. The genes are TRBV4-3 and TRBJ1-5; possibly TRBD1 for D (5 bases). Trimming took 0 bases from V and 5 from J, leaving 14 bases between them. The CDR3 runs to 16 residues. From germline, CDR1 is LGHNA and CDR2 YSLEER. CDR3 DNA: TGCGCCAGCAGCCAAGATCTAGGCAGGGTGGATCAGCCCCAGCATTTT. Protein sequence: CASSQDLGRVDQPQHF.

The chain's CDR3 is CASLSSQETQYF. CDR3 nucleotides: TGTGCCAGCCTTAGTAGTCAAGAGACCCAGTACTTC. The chain couples TRBV6-4 to TRBJ2-5; D not resolved. The V and J ends lost 8 bases and 2 bases respectively, with 9 bases between them. This CDR3 is built from 12 residues. Germline V CDR1 and CDR2: MRHNA, SNTAGT.

This clone has just one count. The chain employs TRBV7-6 and TRBJ2-3; D remains ambiguous. CDR3 length: 12 residues. Trimming left V 5 bases short and J 0 bases short, with 3 bases between. Germline V CDR1 and CDR2: SGHVS, FNYEAQ. The CDR3 sequence: CASSTSTDTQYF. CDR3 bases: TGTGCCAGCAGCACCAGCACAGATACGCAGTATTTT.

This chain uses TRBV6-1 with TRBJ2-5, with 8 bases identical to TRBD1. The CDR3 spans 14 residues. With V trimmed by 10 bases and J by 13 bases, 20 bases remained unmatched. Germline CDR1 MNHNS, CDR2 SASEGT. Here the CDR3 reads CATTYGGQGGKGYF. The CDR3, as DNA: TGTGCCACTACGTACGGCGGACAGGGAGGCAAGGGGTACTTC.

The CDR3 reads CAWSARDNEQFF. CDR3 bases: TGTGCCTGGAGTGCCCGCGACAATGAGCAGTTCTTC. The rearrangement joins TRBV30 to TRBJ2-1, with D uncertain. Germline CDR1 reads GTSNPN; CDR2 reads SVGIG (reference sequence). The V end was cut by 1 base, the J end by 5 bases, with 6 bases between. The CDR3 runs 12 residues.

The chain employs TRBV5-1 and TRBJ2-7, with 10 positions matching TRBD1. Germline V CDR1 and CDR2: SGHRS, YFSETQ. J was trimmed by 3 bases and V by 0 bases; bases with no gene match: 6. The CDR3 is 16 residues long. The CDR3 DNA reads TGCGCCAGCAGCTTGGCACCGGGACAGGGGCTCTACGAGCAGTACTTC. Its protein is CASSLAPGQGLYEQYF.